The clone carrying this T cell receptor beta chain has a count of ten or more. No antigen is known for it. These data come from a study of T cells in Graves' hyperthyroidism and ophthalmopathy. Whole-study findings and limits: Ophthalmopathy onset followed model prediction by a median approximately seven months.

Diagnosis rested on symptoms, serum thyroxine and TRAb, thyroid ultrasound, and orbital computed tomography. RNA transcripts yielded amplified TCR beta CDR3 regions. Primed by the HTBI set, a first-round RT-PCR was run on the TCR CDR3. MiXCR was run by TCRdb on the multiplex PCR reads, yielding one entry per CDR3 protein. The profile shows 480,000 or so distinct CDR3 sequences, over 35% of them singletons. J gave up 0 bases and V 5 bases, and 5 bases lay outside the gene matches. The CDR3 has 17 residues. Germline V gives CDR1 SGHRS, CDR2 YFSETQ. The chain uses TRBV5-1 and TRBJ2-6, with TRBD1 matching 10 bases. The receptor was isolated from an adult woman with Graves' disease, either hyperthyroidism or ophthalmopathy (not recorded which). The specimen sequenced was peripheral blood or thyroid tissue (not recorded which). CDR3 DNA sequence: TGCGCCAGCAGGGTTTGGACAGGGGGCTCTGGGGCCAACGTCCTGACTTTC. Protein product: CASRVWTGGSGANVLTF. Supplemented by reference TRBV5-1 and TRBJ2-6, the full variable domain reads KAGVTQTPRYLIKTRGQQVTLSCSPISGHRSVSWYQQTPGQGLQFLFEYFSETQRNKGNFPGRFSGRQFSNSRSEMNVSTLELGDSALYLCASRVWTGGSGANVLTFGAGSRLTVL.